These 4 T cell receptor beta chains were sequenced from one sample in a study of cytomegalovirus exposure and HLA in healthy donors. PCR involved 60 Vbeta and 13 Jbeta primers. Assay used: immunoSEQ multiplex PCR; TCRdb lists only in-frame clones, some missing. The sample lists tens of thousands of clones, just under 75% occurring once. The source material was PBMCs. The receptors derive from a man aged 25 to 40 in good health and CMV-seropositive.

This clone has just a few counts. The gene calls are TRBV4-3 and TRBJ1-2, with 10 bases fitting TRBD1. The CDR3 runs 15 residues. Germline V gene lookup returns CDR1 LGHNA and CDR2 YSLEER. The V gene end was trimmed by 1 base and the J gene end by 7 bases; junction bases not matched to a gene: 6. CDR3 loop: CASSQVRQGAGGYTF. The DNA of the CDR3 is TGCGCCAGCAGCCAAGTTCGACAGGGGGCTGGTGGCTACACCTTC.

The chain couples TRBV28 to TRBJ1-1, with D possibly TRBD1 on 6 matching bases. Germline V lookup: CDR1 MDHEN, CDR2 SYDVKM. V was shortened by 7 bases and J by 3 bases, with 18 bases between the two germline ends. The CDR3 totals 15 residues. The CDR3 bases are TGTGCCAGCAACACCTTCTCCAGGGGAGACACTGAAGCTTTCTTT. It is translated as CASNTFSRGDTEAFF.

The gene calls are TRBV28 and TRBJ1-1; possible D gene TRBD1, 5 bases. Germline V gene data show CDR1 as MDHEN and CDR2 as SYDVKM. Trimming shortened V by 5 bases and J by 1 base, and 17 bases separated the two germline ends. The CDR3 has 16 amino acids. Here the CDR3 DNA reads TGTGCCAGCAGTCTACTTAGCCCCGGACAGAACACTGAAGCTTTCTTT. It specifies CASSLLSPGQNTEAFF.

As DNA, the CDR3 is TGTGCCAGCAGTGAGAGGGCAGATCGCCCCTACAATGAGCAGTTCTTC. Encoded protein: CASSERADRPYNEQFF. The chain carries TRBV25-1 and TRBJ2-1; weak D call: TRBD2 (5 bases). Trimming removed 3 bases from V and 2 bases from J, with 14 bases in between. The germline CDR1 and CDR2 sequences are MGHDK and SYGVNS. The CDR3 sequence is 16 residues long.